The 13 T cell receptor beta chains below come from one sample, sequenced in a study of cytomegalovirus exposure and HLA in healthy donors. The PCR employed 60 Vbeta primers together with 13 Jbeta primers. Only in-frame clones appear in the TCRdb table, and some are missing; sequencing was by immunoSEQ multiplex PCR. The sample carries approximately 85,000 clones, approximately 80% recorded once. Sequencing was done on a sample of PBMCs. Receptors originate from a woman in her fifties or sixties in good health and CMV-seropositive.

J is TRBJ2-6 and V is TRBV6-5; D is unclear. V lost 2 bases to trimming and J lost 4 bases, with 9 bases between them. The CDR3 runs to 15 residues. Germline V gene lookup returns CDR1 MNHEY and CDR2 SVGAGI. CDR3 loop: CASSYQVSGANVLTF. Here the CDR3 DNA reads TGTGCCAGCAGTTACCAGGTTTCAGGGGCCAACGTCCTGACTTTC.

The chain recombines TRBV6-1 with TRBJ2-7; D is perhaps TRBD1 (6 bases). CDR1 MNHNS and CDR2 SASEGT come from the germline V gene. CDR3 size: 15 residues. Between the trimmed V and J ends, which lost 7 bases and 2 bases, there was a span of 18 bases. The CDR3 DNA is TGTGCCAGCACCAGGTGGGGGCAGGGGACCTACGAGCAGTACGTC. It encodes CASTRWGQGTYEQYV.

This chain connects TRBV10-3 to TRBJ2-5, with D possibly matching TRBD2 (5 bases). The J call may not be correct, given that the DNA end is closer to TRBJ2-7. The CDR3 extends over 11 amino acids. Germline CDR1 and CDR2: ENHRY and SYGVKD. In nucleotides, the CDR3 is TGTGCCACCGGGGTCAACTACGAGCAGTACTTC. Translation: CATGVNYEQYF.

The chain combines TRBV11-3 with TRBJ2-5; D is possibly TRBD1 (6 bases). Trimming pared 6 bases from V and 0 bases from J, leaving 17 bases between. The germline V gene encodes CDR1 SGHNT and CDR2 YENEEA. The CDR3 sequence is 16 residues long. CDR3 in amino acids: CASRAYVTGNQETQYF. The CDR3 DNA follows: TGTGCCAGCAGAGCTTATGTTACAGGGAACCAAGAGACCCAGTACTTC.

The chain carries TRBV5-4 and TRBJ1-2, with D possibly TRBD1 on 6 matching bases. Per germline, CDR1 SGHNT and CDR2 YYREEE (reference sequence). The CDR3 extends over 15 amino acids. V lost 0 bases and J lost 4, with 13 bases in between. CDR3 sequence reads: CASSLEAGDAYGYTF. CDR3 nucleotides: TGTGCCAGCAGCTTGGAGGCAGGGGATGCCTATGGCTACACCTTC.

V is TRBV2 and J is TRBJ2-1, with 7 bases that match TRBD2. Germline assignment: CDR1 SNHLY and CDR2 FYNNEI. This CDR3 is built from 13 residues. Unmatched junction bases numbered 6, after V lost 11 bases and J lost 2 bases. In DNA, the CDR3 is TGTGCCGGATCTAGCGGAACCTACAATGAGCAGTTCTTC. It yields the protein CAGSSGTYNEQFF.

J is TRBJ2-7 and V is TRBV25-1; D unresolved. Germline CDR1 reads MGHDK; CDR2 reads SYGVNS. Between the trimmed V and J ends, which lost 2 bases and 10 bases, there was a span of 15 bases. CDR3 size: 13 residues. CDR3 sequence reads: CASSEALRLVQYF. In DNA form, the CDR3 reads TGTGCCAGCAGTGAAGCATTGCGGCTTGTCCAGTACTTC.

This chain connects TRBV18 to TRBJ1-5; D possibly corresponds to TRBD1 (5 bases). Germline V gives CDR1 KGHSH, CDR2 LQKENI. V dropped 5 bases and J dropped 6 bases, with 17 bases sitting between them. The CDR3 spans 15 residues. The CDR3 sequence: CASSADSGAAQPQHF. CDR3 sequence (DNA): TGTGCCAGCTCAGCCGACAGTGGGGCGGCTCAGCCCCAGCATTTT.

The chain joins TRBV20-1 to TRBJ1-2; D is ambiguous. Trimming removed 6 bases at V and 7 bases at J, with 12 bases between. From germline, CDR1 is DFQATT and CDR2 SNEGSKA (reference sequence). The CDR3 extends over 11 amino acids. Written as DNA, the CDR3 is TGCAGTGCCAAGAATAGCCTTGGCTACACCTTC. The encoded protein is CSAKNSLGYTF.

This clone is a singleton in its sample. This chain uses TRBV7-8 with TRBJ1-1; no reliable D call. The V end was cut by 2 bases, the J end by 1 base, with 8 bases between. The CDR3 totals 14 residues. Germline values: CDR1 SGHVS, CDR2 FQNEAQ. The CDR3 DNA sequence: TGTGCCAGCAGCTTACTCGGGTCGAACACTGAAGCTTTCTTT. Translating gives CASSLLGSNTEAFF.

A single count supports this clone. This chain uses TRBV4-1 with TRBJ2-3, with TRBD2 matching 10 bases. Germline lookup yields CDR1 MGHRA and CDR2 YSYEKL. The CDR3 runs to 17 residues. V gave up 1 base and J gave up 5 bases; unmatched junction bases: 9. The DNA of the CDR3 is TGCGCCAGCAGCCAAGTAGGAAGCGGGAGGGTTAAAGATACGCAGTATTTT. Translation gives CASSQVGSGRVKDTQYF.

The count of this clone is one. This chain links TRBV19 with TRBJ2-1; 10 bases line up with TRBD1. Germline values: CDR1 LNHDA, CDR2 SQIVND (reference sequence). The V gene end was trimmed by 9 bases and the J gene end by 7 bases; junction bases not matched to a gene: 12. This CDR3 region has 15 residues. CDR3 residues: CASDTGTGEWNEQFF. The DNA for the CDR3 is TGTGCCAGCGATACCGGGACAGGGGAGTGGAATGAGCAGTTCTTC.

CDR3 DNA: TGTGCCAGCAGCCAATCGACAGGGTGGGTCGGTGAAAAACTGTTTTTT. It encodes CASSQSTGWVGEKLFF. This rearrangement joins TRBV14 to TRBJ1-4; the match to TRBD1 covers 7 bases. Looked up from germline, CDR1 is SGHDN and CDR2 is FVKESK. The trim removed 2 bases at V and 7 bases at J, leaving 10 bases unmatched. The CDR3 totals 16 residues.